This T cell receptor beta chain appears in the sequencing data of a study of blood T cells in healthy people across ages. The CDR3 consists of 15 residues. The germline V and J ends were trimmed by 4 bases and 0 bases, with 12 bases remaining between them. Germline CDR1 and CDR2: SGDLS and YYNGEE. With a J-beta primer mix and a sample-barcoded 5' primer, a second PCR ran 7 to 11 cycles. A template-switch adaptor that had 12 random nucleotides put a tag on each cDNA molecule. TCRdb reprocessed the 5' RACE reads via MiXCR and lists one record per CDR3 protein. The sample includes more than 1 million distinct CDR3 sequences, 40% to 50% seen only once; the top ten take approximately 19%. Donors ranged from roughly 6 to 100 years old and were healthy Caucasians in Russia. RNA extraction gave at least 6 micrograms of total RNA per sample. A remark on this clonotype: Its specificity is unknown.

Findings and limits, study-wide: Diversity was higher, and naive CD4+ cells more numerous, in long-lived donors than in aged donors.

Sequenced input: blood. The sequence came from a woman aged 55-75 years in good health. The chain employs TRBV9 and TRBJ2-3; the D gene is possibly TRBD2 (6 bases). CDR3 amino acids: CASSTWDSSTDTQYF. CDR3 nucleotide sequence: TGTGCCAGCAGCACCTGGGACTCCAGCACAGATACGCAGTATTTT.